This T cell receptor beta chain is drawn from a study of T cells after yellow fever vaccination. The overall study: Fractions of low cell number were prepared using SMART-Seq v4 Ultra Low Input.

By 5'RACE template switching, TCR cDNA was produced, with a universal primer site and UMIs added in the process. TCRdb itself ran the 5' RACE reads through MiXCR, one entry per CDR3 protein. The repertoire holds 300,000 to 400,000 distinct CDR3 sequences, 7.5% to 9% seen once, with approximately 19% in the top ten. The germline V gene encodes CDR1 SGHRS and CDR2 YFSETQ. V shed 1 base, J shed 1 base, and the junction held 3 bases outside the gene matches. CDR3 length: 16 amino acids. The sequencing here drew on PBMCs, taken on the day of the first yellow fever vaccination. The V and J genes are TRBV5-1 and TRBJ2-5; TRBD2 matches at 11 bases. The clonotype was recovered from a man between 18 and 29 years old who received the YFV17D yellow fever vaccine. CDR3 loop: CASSLSLAGGQETQYF. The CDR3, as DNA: TGCGCCAGCAGCTTGAGTCTAGCGGGGGGCCAAGAGACCCAGTACTTC.